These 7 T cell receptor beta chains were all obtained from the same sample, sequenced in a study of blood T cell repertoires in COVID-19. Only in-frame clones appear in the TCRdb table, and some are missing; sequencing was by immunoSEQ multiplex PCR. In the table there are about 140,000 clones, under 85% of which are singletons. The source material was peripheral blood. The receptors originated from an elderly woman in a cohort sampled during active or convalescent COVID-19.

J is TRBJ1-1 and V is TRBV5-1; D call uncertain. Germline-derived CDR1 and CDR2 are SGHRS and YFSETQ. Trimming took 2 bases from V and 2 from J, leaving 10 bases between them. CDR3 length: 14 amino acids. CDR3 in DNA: TGCGCCAGCAGCTTATTGAGGCCCAACACTGAAGCTTTCTTT. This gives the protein CASSLLRPNTEAFF.

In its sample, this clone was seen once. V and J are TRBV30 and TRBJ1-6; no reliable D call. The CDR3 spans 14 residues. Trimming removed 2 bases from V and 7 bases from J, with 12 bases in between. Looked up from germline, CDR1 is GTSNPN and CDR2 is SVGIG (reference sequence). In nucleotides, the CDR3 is TGTGCCTGGAGTACGGCGGGCCTAAATTCACCCCTCCACTTT. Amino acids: CAWSTAGLNSPLHF.

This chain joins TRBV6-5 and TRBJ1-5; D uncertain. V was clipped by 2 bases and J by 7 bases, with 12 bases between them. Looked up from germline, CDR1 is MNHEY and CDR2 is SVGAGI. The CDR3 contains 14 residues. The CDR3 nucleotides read TGTGCCAGCAGTTACCCCCTGGAGGTGCAGCCCCAGCATTTT. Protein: CASSYPLEVQPQHF.

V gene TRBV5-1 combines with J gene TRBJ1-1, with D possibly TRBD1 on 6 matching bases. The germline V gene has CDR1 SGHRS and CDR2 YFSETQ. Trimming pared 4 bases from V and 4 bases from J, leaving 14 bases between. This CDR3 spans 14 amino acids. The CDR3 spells CASSDTGRGTEAFF. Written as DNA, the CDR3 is TGCGCCAGCAGCGACACCGGCAGGGGCACTGAAGCTTTCTTT.

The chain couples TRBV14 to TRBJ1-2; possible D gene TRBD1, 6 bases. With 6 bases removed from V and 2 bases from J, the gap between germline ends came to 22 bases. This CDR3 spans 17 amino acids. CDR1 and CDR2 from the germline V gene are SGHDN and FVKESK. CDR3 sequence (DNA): TGTGCCAGCAGGGGCGTCAGGGGCTCAATTCTCAACTATGGCTACACCTTC. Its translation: CASRGVRGSILNYGYTF.

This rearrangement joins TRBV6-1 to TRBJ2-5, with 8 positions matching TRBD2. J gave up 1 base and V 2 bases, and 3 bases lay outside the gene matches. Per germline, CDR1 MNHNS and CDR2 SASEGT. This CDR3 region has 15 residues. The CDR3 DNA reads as TGTGCCAGCAGTGAAATAGCGGGGATCCAAGAGACCCAGTACTTC. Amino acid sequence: CASSEIAGIQETQYF.

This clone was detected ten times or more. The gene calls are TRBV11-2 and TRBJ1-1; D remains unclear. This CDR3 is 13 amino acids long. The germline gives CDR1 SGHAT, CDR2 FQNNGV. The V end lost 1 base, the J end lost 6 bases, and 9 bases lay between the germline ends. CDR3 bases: TGTGCCAGCAGCTTAGCGGGAGGTGCTGAAGCTTTCTTT. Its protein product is CASSLAGGAEAFF.